This T cell receptor (beta chain) was recorded in a study of T cells in Graves' hyperthyroidism and ophthalmopathy. The CDR3 regions of TCR beta were amplified from RNA transcripts. First-round RT-PCR with HTBI primers amplified the TCR CDR3 region. Each CDR3 protein gets one entry after TCRdb re-called the multiplex PCR reads with MiXCR. The sample records roughly 800,000 distinct CDR3 sequences, more than 30% being singletons. Germline V gene data show CDR1 as LNHNV and CDR2 as YYDKDF (reference sequence). Trimming cost V 3 bases and J 2 bases; bases outside gene matches: 15. The CDR3 loop spans 19 amino acids. Reasons for excluding patients were uncontrolled infection, other autoimmune disease, pregnancy or lactation.

This clonotype was obtained from a man aged 18 to 29 with Graves' hyperthyroidism. The sample taken for sequencing was blood. The V call is TRBV15, the J call TRBJ2-2, with 7 bases identical to TRBD1. The CDR3 here is CATSSSPLADRENTGELFF. CDR3 sequence (DNA): TGTGCCACCAGCAGCTCCCCCCTCGCCGACAGGGAAAACACCGGGGAGCTGTTTTTT.